A single sample is the source of the 28 T cell receptor beta chains below, sequenced in a study of cytomegalovirus exposure and HLA in healthy donors. Use of 60 Vbeta and 13 Jbeta primers characterized the PCR. Data came from immunoSEQ multiplex PCR; TCRdb stores just in-frame clones and leaves some out. The data contain 45,000 to 55,000 clones, over 70% of them seen just once; the ten biggest clones take up 8% to 8.5%. Specimen: PBMCs. The origin of the receptors is a man aged 25-45 years in good health and CMV-seropositive.

The V call is TRBV15, the J call TRBJ2-7; D possibly corresponds to TRBD2 (6 bases). The ends were cut back, 5 bases at V and 9 bases at J, with 17 bases in the middle. Germline CDR1 and CDR2: LNHNV and YYDKDF (reference sequence). The CDR3 is 13 amino acids. The CDR3 DNA reads TGTGCCACCAGCCCAGGGAAGGCGGGGACGCAGTACTTC. Translated: CATSPGKAGTQYF.

This chain links TRBV7-8 with TRBJ1-5; no reliable D call. This CDR3 comprises 13 residues. V lost 1 base and J 6 bases, leaving 7 bases between the germline ends. Germline CDR1 reads SGHVS; CDR2 reads FQNEAQ. CDR3 in amino acids: CASSLGSSQPQHF. The CDR3 DNA is TGTGCCAGCAGCTTAGGATCCAGTCAGCCCCAGCATTTT.

The chain recombines TRBV5-8 with TRBJ1-6; no clear D gene. V was clipped by 4 bases and J by 8 bases, with 16 bases between them. The CDR3 is 15 amino acids. Germline CDR1 is SGHTS and CDR2 is YDEGEE. This chain's CDR3 is CASSPEPGFYSPLHF. CDR3 DNA: TGTGCCAGCAGCCCGGAGCCGGGGTTCTATTCACCCCTCCACTTT.

This chain links TRBV14 with TRBJ2-7, with D possibly matching TRBD1 (5 bases). CDR1 and CDR2 (germline): SGHDN, FVKESK. V was pared by 1 base and J by 1 base, with 14 bases between. CDR3 length: 16 residues. The CDR3, as DNA: TGTGCCAGCAGCCAAGTGGTAGGGGCCGAATCCTACGAGCAGTACTTC. Encoded protein: CASSQVVGAESYEQYF.

The chain recombines TRBV6-5 with TRBJ2-5, with D tentatively TRBD1 (5 bases). The CDR3 totals 16 residues. V was cut by 1 base and J by 1 base, with 13 bases left in between. Germline CDR1 is MNHEY and CDR2 is SVGAGI. DNA of the CDR3: TGTGCCAGCAGTTACTTAGGGGCGAGCTTCCAAGAGACCCAGTACTTC. This codes for CASSYLGASFQETQYF.

This chain joins TRBV11-2 and TRBJ1-2; 11 bases map to TRBD1. Per the germline V gene, CDR1 is SGHAT and CDR2 is FQNNGV. With 6 bases clipped from V and 7 bases from J, the junction kept 13 bases outside the gene matches. The CDR3 has 16 amino acids. The CDR3 nucleotides are TGTGCCAGCAGTCGGATGGGGGGACAGGGGGTTTTTGGCTACACCTTC. This translates into CASSRMGGQGVFGYTF.

CDR3 in amino acids: CASSEAPGTGGYEQYF. CDR3 bases: TGTGCCAGCAGTGAAGCGCCAGGGACAGGGGGCTACGAGCAGTACTTC. The V and J genes are TRBV6-1 and TRBJ2-7; 11 nucleotides agree with TRBD1. J gave up 3 bases and V 0 bases, and 4 bases lay outside the gene matches. Germline V lookup: CDR1 MNHNS, CDR2 SASEGT. CDR3 size: 16 residues.

V usage is TRBV11-2 and J usage is TRBJ2-4, with 11 nucleotides matching TRBD2. Germline values: CDR1 SGHAT, CDR2 FQNNGV. The V segment lost 5 bases and the J segment 8 bases; nucleotides outside the gene matches: 14. This CDR3 contains 17 residues. The DNA of the CDR3 is TGTGCCAGCAGCGAGATAGCGGGGGGGCCACGAAACTACATTCAGTACTTC. Protein: CASSEIAGGPRNYIQYF.

The rearrangement joins TRBV10-2 to TRBJ1-5, with 7 bases fitting TRBD1. This CDR3 is built from 14 residues. J was trimmed by 0 bases and V by 8 bases; bases with no gene match: 4. Germline CDR1 WSHSY, CDR2 SAAADI. This CDR3 is CASRDSLSNQPQHF. CDR3 DNA: TGCGCCAGCCGGGACAGCCTTAGCAATCAGCCCCAGCATTTT.

The J gene is TRBJ2-7, the V gene TRBV19, with 12 positions matching TRBD2. The germline V gene has CDR1 LNHDA and CDR2 SQIVND (reference sequence). The J segment lost 2 bases and the V segment lost 5 bases, leaving 4 bases of the junction unmatched. CDR3 size: 15 residues. The CDR3 DNA is TGTGCCAGTAGTTCGCTAGCGGGGGGGACCTACGAGCAGTACTTC. Translation: CASSSLAGGTYEQYF. The entire variable domain, with the rest obtained from reference TRBV19 and TRBJ2-7, is as follows: DGGITQSPKYLFRKEGQNVTLSCEQNLNHDAMYWYRQDPGQGLRLIYYSQIVNDFQKGDIAEGYSVSREKKESFPLTVTSAQKNPTAFYLCASSSLAGGTYEQYFGPGTRLTVT.

This clone was recorded only once. The CDR3 sequence is CASSSATWGQGDTGELFF. DNA of the CDR3: TGTGCCAGCAGTTCCGCGACATGGGGACAGGGGGACACCGGGGAGCTGTTTTTT. The V and J genes are TRBV7-9 and TRBJ2-2, with 11 bases matching TRBD1. V trimming: 6 bases; J trimming: 3 bases; junction bases outside the gene matches: 12. CDR3 size: 18 residues. CDR1 is SEHNR and CDR2 is FQNEAQ in the germline V gene (reference sequence).

This rearrangement joins TRBV7-9 to TRBJ2-2; perhaps TRBD2 as D (5 bases). V was shortened by 1 base and J by 5 bases, with 8 bases between the two germline ends. CDR1 and CDR2 (germline): SEHNR, FQNEAQ (reference sequence). The CDR3 spans 14 residues. Written as DNA, the CDR3 is TGTGCCAGCAGCTTAGGAGGGCGGACCGGGGAGCTGTTTTTT. Translating it yields CASSLGGRTGELFF.

This chain connects TRBV7-9 to TRBJ1-6; TRBD1 matches 7 bases. The trim removed 5 bases at V and 6 bases at J, leaving 4 bases unmatched. In germline, CDR1 is SEHNR, CDR2 FQNEAQ (reference sequence). CDR3 size: 14 residues. CDR3 in amino acids: CASSLGQINSPLHF. CDR3 DNA sequence: TGTGCCAGCAGCCTGGGACAGATTAATTCACCCCTCCACTTT.

V and J are TRBV5-1 and TRBJ2-5; 10 bases are shared with TRBD1. CDR1 is SGHRS and CDR2 is YFSETQ in the germline V gene. This CDR3 contains 15 residues. Germline trimming cut 4 bases from V and 4 bases from J; bases unmatched to any gene: 7. CDR3 in amino acids: CASSPLTGGSETQYF. The CDR3 DNA sequence: TGCGCCAGCAGCCCACTGACAGGGGGCTCAGAGACCCAGTACTTC.

This chain uses TRBV10-3 with TRBJ2-5; 7 bases match TRBD1. V was pared by 5 bases and J by 4 bases, with 7 bases of the junction left unmatched. CDR1 and CDR2 (germline): ENHRY, SYGVKD. This CDR3 has 14 amino acids. CDR3 sequence: CAISTPRQGETQYF. CDR3 nucleotides: TGTGCCATCAGTACTCCTAGACAGGGAGAGACCCAGTACTTC.

This chain joins TRBV19 and TRBJ2-7; TRBD1 matches 8 bases. CDR3 length: 13 amino acids. J gave up 6 bases and V 5 bases, and 6 bases lay outside the gene matches. CDR1 is LNHDA and CDR2 is SQIVND in the germline V gene (reference sequence). Written as DNA, the CDR3 is TGTGCCAGTAGTGGGACGACAGGGGCCGAGCAGTACTTC. Translating it yields CASSGTTGAEQYF.

This chain connects TRBV6-1 to TRBJ1-1; D is undetermined. The ends were cut back, 2 bases at V and 5 bases at J, with 6 bases in the middle. This CDR3 comprises 12 residues. Germline lookup yields CDR1 MNHNS and CDR2 SASEGT. Here the CDR3 reads CASSEIYTEAFF. The CDR3, as DNA: TGTGCCAGCAGTGAAATTTATACTGAAGCTTTCTTT.

This clone came up once. The V gene is TRBV7-8, the J gene TRBJ1-1, with 8 bases aligning to TRBD1. J was trimmed by 4 bases and V by 3 bases; bases with no gene match: 7. CDR3 length: 15 residues. CDR1 SGHVS and CDR2 FQNEAQ come from the germline V gene. The DNA of the CDR3 is TGTGCCAGCAGCTTTCCCAGGGGGCTGGGCACTGAAGCTTTCTTT. The encoded protein is CASSFPRGLGTEAFF.

Points on this clone: At one boundary the junction diverges from the germline segment, which might be a read error. The chain employs TRBV6-6 and TRBJ2-7; 12 bases are shared with TRBD2. CDR3 length: 16 amino acids. Per the germline V gene, CDR1 is MNHNY and CDR2 is SVGAGI (reference sequence). In DNA form, the CDR3 reads TGTGCCAGCAGCTACTCACTAGCGGGGGGTTCCTACGAGCAGTACTTC. Its protein product is CASSYSLAGGSYEQYF.

This clone was seen more than once but under ten times. The chain uses TRBV4-1 and TRBJ2-1; 9 positions match TRBD2. V lost 2 bases and J lost 3; bases outside the gene matches: 8. This CDR3 contains 17 residues. Germline V CDR1 and CDR2: MGHRA, YSYEKL. CDR3 sequence (DNA): TGCGCCAGCAGCCAATACGGTAGCGGGGGTTACTACAATGAGCAGTTCTTC. Its protein is CASSQYGSGGYYNEQFF.

The rearrangement uses TRBV5-6 and TRBJ2-7; perhaps TRBD2 as D (6 bases). The CDR3 runs 15 residues. Deletions cut 4 bases from V and 2 bases from J, with 16 bases between. Germline V gene data show CDR1 as SGHDT and CDR2 as YYEEEE. As DNA, the CDR3 is TGTGCCAGCAGCGCCTGGGAGCGGGCCCCCTACGAGCAGTACTTC. Its translation is CASSAWERAPYEQYF.

The chain carries TRBV30 and TRBJ2-7, with 7 bases identical to TRBD1. The trim removed 6 bases at V and 3 bases at J, leaving 14 bases unmatched. The V gene's germline CDR1 is GTSNPN and CDR2 SVGIG (reference sequence). The CDR3 totals 15 residues. The CDR3 here is CACQTRQGRIYEQYF. The CDR3 region has the DNA TGTGCCTGCCAGACGAGACAGGGCAGAATCTACGAGCAGTACTTC.

This clone was detected once. The chain joins TRBV6-5 to TRBJ2-5, with 8 bases fitting TRBD2. The CDR3 runs to 15 residues. From germline, CDR1 is MNHEY and CDR2 SVGAGI. J was trimmed by 5 bases and V by 0 bases; bases with no gene match: 5. In nucleotides, the CDR3 is TGTGCCAGCAGTTACTCGAGCGGGGGAGGGGAGACCCAGTACTTC. It encodes CASSYSSGGGETQYF.

The rearrangement links TRBV28 to TRBJ2-5, with 7 bases identical to TRBD2. J lost 0 bases, V lost 1 base, and 11 bases had no gene match. This CDR3 is 18 amino acids long. Germline CDR1 and CDR2: MDHEN and SYDVKM. The CDR3 DNA reads TGTGCCAGCAGTTTATTGGGTAGGCGGGGGATCAACCAAGAGACCCAGTACTTC. It is translated as CASSLLGRRGINQETQYF. The whole variable domain, filled in from reference TRBV28 and TRBJ2-5, reads DVKVTQSSRYLVKRTGEKVFLECVQDMDHENMFWYRQDPGLGLRLIYFSYDVKMKEKGDIPEGYSVSREKKERFSLILESASTNQTSMYLCASSLLGRRGINQETQYFGPGTRLLVL.

J is TRBJ2-7 and V is TRBV5-5; D is perhaps TRBD1 (6 bases). The ends were cut back, 1 base at V and 2 bases at J, with 13 bases in the middle. Germline-derived CDR1 and CDR2 are SGHKS and YYEKEE (reference sequence). The CDR3 is 15 residues long. The CDR3 DNA follows: TGTGCCAGCAGCTTGACACAGGGAAGAACCTACGAGCAGTACTTC. Residues: CASSLTQGRTYEQYF.

V is TRBV28 and J is TRBJ1-4; D gene uncertain. CDR1 and CDR2 from the germline V gene are MDHEN and SYDVKM. The ends were cut back, 4 bases at V and 8 bases at J, with 14 bases in the middle. This CDR3 has 14 residues. The DNA of the CDR3 is TGTGCCAGCAGTTCGCTCGATTCACAGGAAAAACTGTTTTTT. It is translated as CASSSLDSQEKLFF.

The chain carries TRBV6-5 and TRBJ1-2; 10 nucleotides align to TRBD1. CDR1 is MNHEY and CDR2 is SVGAGI in the germline V gene. J lost 1 base, V lost 5 bases, and 4 bases had no gene match. The CDR3 is 15 residues long. CDR3 sequence reads: CASSARTGGNYGYTF. The CDR3 coding sequence is TGTGCCAGCAGTGCCAGGACAGGGGGTAACTATGGCTACACCTTC.

This rearrangement joins TRBV6-6 to TRBJ1-4; the D is unclear. V shed 6 bases and J shed 7 bases, with 12 bases lying between them. The CDR3 totals 13 residues. Germline V gene data show CDR1 as MNHNY and CDR2 as SVGAGI (reference sequence). The CDR3 DNA sequence: TGTGCCAGCAGCTCCGATTTCGGTGAAAAACTGTTTTTT. Its translation: CASSSDFGEKLFF.